Listed here is a single TCR beta chain. Profiling relied on immunoSEQ multiplex PCR, and the TCRdb table lists in-frame clones only, not all of them. The data contain 150,000 or so clones, roughly 94% of them singletons. After removal of 7 bases from V and 8 bases from J, the junction contained 6 bases not matched to a gene. This CDR3 is 12 amino acids long. The germline CDR1 and CDR2 sequences are SQVTM and ANQGSEA. This sample is part of a study of control samples from healthy donors and cancer patients. The sample was PBMCs. This receptor was identified in a man in his 60s with colorectal cancer. The V gene is TRBV29-1, the J gene TRBJ1-2; 11 nucleotides match TRBD1. The DNA for the CDR3 is TGCAGCGCTCGGACAGGGGGCGAGGGCTACACCTTC. This translates into CSARTGGEGYTF.